The 17 T cell receptor beta chains in this list originate from one sample, sequenced in a study of glioma-infiltrating T cells. Using RNA template, CDR3s of TCR alpha and beta were amplified with iRepertoire arm-PCR. TCRdb reprocessed the multiplex PCR reads with MiXCR, giving one entry per CDR3 protein. This sample carries roughly 100,000 distinct CDR3 sequences, 25% to 30% of them seen once, and the ten largest clones take less than 55%. Sequencing used glioma tissue, nonneoplastic brain tissue, or PBMCs (not recorded which). The receptors were gathered from a human donor with low-grade glioma or glioblastoma, undergoing nonglioma brain surgery, or in good health (not recorded which).

A note on this clonotype: It may be a read error: a sequence one base away is much more abundant. The conserved phenylalanine or tryptophan normally closing the CDR3 is absent here, so this likely arose from a read error. J is TRBJ1-1 and V is TRBV20-1; TRBD1 matches at 8 bases. The germline CDR1 and CDR2 sequences are DFQATT and SNEGSKA (reference sequence). The ends lost 4 bases at V and 6 bases at J; junction bases unmatched: 7. The CDR3 runs 13 residues. Written as DNA, the CDR3 is TGCAGTGCTAAGGCAGGGGGCCCCCCTGAAGCTTTCCTT. Protein product: CSAKAGGPPEAFL.

This clonotype appeared many times. The chain combines TRBV18 with TRBJ1-1, with D uncertain. Germline V gives CDR1 KGHSH, CDR2 LQKENI. V dropped 0 bases and J dropped 1 base, with 9 bases sitting between them. The CDR3 spans 15 residues. The CDR3 spells CASSPPTARNTEAFF. The CDR3 DNA follows: TGTGCCAGCTCACCACCTACCGCTAGGAACACTGAAGCTTTCTTT.

This clonotype was observed many times. This chain links TRBV20-1 with TRBJ2-7; D is ambiguous. Looked up from germline, CDR1 is DFQATT and CDR2 is SNEGSKA (reference sequence). The V and J ends lost 6 bases and 2 bases respectively, with 8 bases between them. The CDR3 is 11 amino acids. In DNA, the CDR3 is TGCAGTGCAAACGACGCCTACGAGCAGTACTTC. Its protein is CSANDAYEQYF.

As regards this clonotype: Given a much more abundant clone one base away, this may be a read error. The chain is built from TRBV20-1 and TRBJ2-2; no reliable D call. V shed 6 bases and J shed 3 bases, with 14 bases lying between them. Germline CDR1 is DFQATT and CDR2 is SNEGSKA (reference sequence). This CDR3 has 14 residues. The CDR3 region has the DNA TGCAGTGCCTTCCTGGGGTACTACACCGGGGAGCTGTTTTTT. It encodes CSAFLGYYTGELFF.

This clonotype has a count of ten or more. This rearrangement joins TRBV10-3 to TRBJ1-2, with a possible D match to TRBD1 (6 bases). V lost 3 bases and J lost 1, with 12 bases in between. Germline V CDR1 and CDR2: ENHRY, SYGVKD. The CDR3 length is 15 residues. The CDR3 reads CAISDPGHLNYGYTF. The CDR3 nucleotides are TGTGCCATCAGTGATCCGGGACACCTTAACTATGGCTACACCTTC.

V and J are TRBV29-1 and TRBJ1-5, with TRBD1 as a possible D gene (5 bases). Germline V gene data show CDR1 as SQVTM and CDR2 as ANQGSEA. The CDR3 runs 14 residues. V gave up 5 bases and J gave up 4 bases, with 15 bases separating them. The CDR3 spells CSVSGTDSNQPQHF. CDR3 bases: TGCAGCGTTTCTGGGACGGATAGTAATCAGCCCCAGCATTTT.

This clonotype showed up many times. The gene calls are TRBV6-1 and TRBJ2-1; TRBD2 matches 8 bases. The J segment lost 3 bases and the V segment lost 7 bases, leaving 11 bases of the junction unmatched. The CDR3 is made up of 16 amino acids. Germline-derived CDR1 and CDR2 are MNHNS and SASEGT. CDR3 sequence (DNA): TGTGCCAGCAAGGGACCCCAAGCGGGGGTCTACAATGAGCAGTTCTTC. Its protein is CASKGPQAGVYNEQFF.

The chain recombines TRBV7-9 with TRBJ2-3; maybe TRBD2 (6 bases). The CDR3 covers 13 residues. Germline values: CDR1 SEHNR, CDR2 FQNEAQ (reference sequence). V gave up 5 bases and J gave up 7 bases, with 13 bases separating them. The CDR3, as DNA: TGTGCCAGCAGCCGCTGGGACTTTAATACGCAGTATTTT. Translation: CASSRWDFNTQYF. Looking up the rest from reference TRBV7-9 and TRBJ2-3 gives the full variable domain: DTGVSQNPRHKITKRGQNVTFRCDPISEHNRLYWYRQTLGQGPEFLTYFQNEAQLEKSRLLSDRFSAERPKGSFSTLEIQRTEQGDSAMYLCASSRWDFNTQYFGPGTRLTVL.

Details on this clonotype: A read error may be the cause here, since a much bigger clone is one base away. This sequence joins TRBV4-3 and TRBJ2-5; D may be TRBD1 (6 bases). Germline loops: CDR1 LGHNA, CDR2 YSLEER. V shed 8 bases and J shed 4 bases, with 14 bases lying between them. CDR3 size: 13 residues. CDR3 coding DNA: TGCGCCAGCGCTAGCTGGGGGCCAGAGACCCAGTACTTC. Its protein is CASASWGPETQYF.

This clonotype was recorded at least ten times. V is TRBV27 and J is TRBJ2-1; 8 positions match TRBD1. V lost 5 bases, J lost 11 bases, and 8 bases stayed unmatched. CDR1 and CDR2 from the germline V gene are MNHEY and SMNVEV (reference sequence). The CDR3 is made up of 13 amino acids. Here the CDR3 reads CASSPTGQGQQFF. CDR3 nucleotides: TGTGCCAGCAGTCCTACAGGACAGGGACAGCAGTTCTTC.

This clonotype was observed a few times. This sequence joins TRBV11-2 and TRBJ2-7; D is perhaps TRBD2 (5 bases). Germline V gene data show CDR1 as SGHAT and CDR2 as FQNNGV. V was shortened by 4 bases and J by 4 bases, with 17 bases between the two germline ends. The CDR3 extends over 15 amino acids. Here the CDR3 DNA reads TGTGCCAGCAGCTCGATTCTAGCTTTGCCGTACGAGCAGTACTTC. Translation: CASSSILALPYEQYF.

In this sample, this clonotype turned up many times. The chain is built from TRBV27 and TRBJ2-4; a possible D gene is TRBD2 (7 bases). Germline CDR1 MNHEY, CDR2 SMNVEV (reference sequence). Trimming pared 4 bases from V and 3 bases from J, leaving 16 bases between. The CDR3 has 16 amino acids. As DNA, the CDR3 is TGTGCCAGCAGTTCTCAATACAGGGAGGGCAAAAACATTCAGTACTTC. The encoded protein is CASSSQYREGKNIQYF.

This clonotype was detected ten times or more. This rearrangement joins TRBV6-1 to TRBJ1-1; 9 bases are shared with TRBD1. CDR3 length: 14 residues. Germline V gene data show CDR1 as MNHNS and CDR2 as SASEGT. The ends lost 8 bases at V and 6 bases at J; junction bases unmatched: 10. DNA of the CDR3: TGTGCCAGCTGCTTCGGGACAGGGAAGGCTGAAGCTTTCTTT. This gives the protein CASCFGTGKAEAFF.

On this clonotype itself: Possible read error: a much larger clone is one base away. The rearrangement links TRBV20-1 to TRBJ1-5; D remains ambiguous. The ends were cut back, 5 bases at V and 6 bases at J, with 11 bases in the middle. The CDR3 is made up of 12 amino acids. Germline loops: CDR1 DFQATT, CDR2 SNEGSKA (reference sequence). The CDR3 loop is CSAPQWIQPQHF. The CDR3 region has the DNA TGCAGTGCTCCACAGTGGATTCAGCCCCAGCATTTT.

In its sample, this clonotype was seen many times. The chain combines TRBV6-1 with TRBJ1-1, with 7 bases that match TRBD1. The germline CDR1 and CDR2 sequences are MNHNS and SASEGT. This CDR3 comprises 14 residues. The V segment lost 4 bases and the J segment 4 bases; nucleotides outside the gene matches: 6. CDR3 protein: CASSGNRGGTEAFF. The CDR3 bases are TGTGCCAGCAGTGGTAACAGGGGTGGCACTGAAGCTTTCTTT.

The genes are TRBV29-1 and TRBJ2-1, with TRBD2 matching over 7 bases. The CDR3 loop spans 11 amino acids. Germline assignment: CDR1 SQVTM and CDR2 ANQGSEA. V shed 6 bases and J 10 bases; nucleotides not matched to a gene: 6. CDR3 in amino acids: CSVLTSYEQFF. The CDR3 nucleotides are TGCAGCGTCCTGACTAGCTACGAGCAGTTCTTC.

Details on this clonotype: This may be a read error: a much more frequent sequence differs by one nucleotide. Likely a read error: the CDR3 ends without its conserved phenylalanine or tryptophan. The rearrangement links TRBV18 to TRBJ1-5; D is possibly TRBD1 (6 bases). Trimming stripped 2 bases from V and 4 bases from J, with 9 bases between. Germline V gene lookup returns CDR1 KGHSH and CDR2 LQKENI. The CDR3 spans 14 residues. The CDR3 spells CASSPSTGNQPQHC. CDR3 in DNA: TGTGCCAGCTCACCATCAACAGGGAATCAGCCCCAGCATTGT.